These 5 T cell receptor beta chains were sequenced from one sample in a study of siplizumab effects on memory and regulatory T cells. The table came from immunoSEQ multiplex PCR; TCRdb's copy has only in-frame clones and leaves some out. This table holds approximately 56,000 clones, about 98% found once. The sample consisted of naive CD8+ T cells sorted from blood. The origin of the receptors is a human donor in good health.

The rearrangement uses TRBV30 and TRBJ1-1; tentatively, D is TRBD1 (5 bases). CDR3 length equals 15 residues. Trimming cost V 4 bases and J 6 bases, with 21 bases left between them. The V gene's germline CDR1 is GTSNPN and CDR2 SVGIG (reference sequence). The CDR3 is CAWKESLGRASEAFF. As DNA, the CDR3 is TGTGCCTGGAAGGAAAGCCTGGGGCGGGCCTCTGAAGCTTTCTTT.

DNA of the CDR3: TGTGCCAGCAGTTTAACCCCCGTCAGCAACTATGGCTACACCTTC. It yields the protein CASSLTPVSNYGYTF. The V gene is TRBV7-9, the J gene TRBJ1-2, with D uncertain. The germline V and J ends were trimmed by 6 bases and 2 bases, with 16 bases remaining between them. Per germline, CDR1 SEHNR and CDR2 FQNEAQ (reference sequence). CDR3 length: 15 amino acids.

The CDR3 sequence is CASSLASGYEQYF. In nucleotides, the CDR3 is TGTGCCAGCAGCTTAGCTAGCGGGTACGAGCAGTACTTC. The chain is built from TRBV13 and TRBJ2-7; 8 positions agree with TRBD2. The germline gives CDR1 PRHDT, CDR2 FYEKMQ (reference sequence). With 1 base clipped from V and 4 bases from J, the junction kept 0 bases outside the gene matches. The CDR3 is 13 amino acids.

This chain connects TRBV27 to TRBJ2-7; D might be TRBD1 or TRBD2, each matching 5 bases. Looked up from germline, CDR1 is MNHEY and CDR2 is SMNVEV (reference sequence). V was trimmed by 5 bases and J by 3 bases, leaving 11 bases between them. The CDR3 totals 13 residues. CDR3 coding DNA: TGTGCCAGCAGTCCCGAGGGGTACTACGAGCAGTACTTC. Amino acids: CASSPEGYYEQYF.

The gene calls are TRBV11-2 and TRBJ1-1, with D unresolved. This CDR3 contains 13 residues. Per germline, CDR1 SGHAT and CDR2 FQNNGV. V lost 3 bases to trimming and J lost 3 bases, with 8 bases between them. The CDR3 nucleotides are TGTGCCAGCAGCTTCGGTTTGTACACTGAAGCTTTCTTT. It translates to CASSFGLYTEAFF.